The clone carrying this T cell receptor beta chain was counted once. The antigen remains unidentified. Germline lookup yields CDR1 MNHEY and CDR2 SVGEGT. This CDR3 is built from 15 residues. V was cut by 2 bases and J by 2 bases, with 10 bases left in between. Only in-frame clones appear in the TCRdb table, and some are missing; sequencing was by immunoSEQ multiplex PCR. Of 150,000 or so clones in the sample, 90% were seen once. The record originates from a study of T cell responses to AZD1222 COVID-19 vaccine. General study findings and limits: CD4 TCRs covered the whole spike, strongest at regions 160-218 and 743-854. There were mostly white British donors and more females than males, and clonal diversity was possibly underestimated.

The origin of this receptor is an adult in good health. V gene TRBV6-2 or TRBV6-3 combines with J gene TRBJ1-5; D perhaps matches TRBD1 (5 bases). The source material was peripheral blood, sampled on day 0 of AZD1222 vaccination. CDR3 residues: CASSYGTARNQPQHF. For the CDR3, the DNA is TGTGCCAGCAGTTACGGGACGGCCCGCAATCAGCCCCAGCATTTT.